This is a list of T cell receptor beta chains from one sample in a study of blood T cell repertoires in COVID-19. Sequenced by immunoSEQ multiplex PCR; TCRdb stores in-frame clones only, minus some. The table includes 70,000 to 75,000 clones, roughly nine tenths detected once. The source material was peripheral blood. These receptor sequences come from a human donor in a cohort sampled during active COVID-19. CDR3s include the opening cysteine and the closing phenylalanine or tryptophan. The order of the fields is J gene, D gene, V gene, clone size, CDR3 protein, CDR3 DNA. D genes are given only for firm matches. A clone size is listed for some rows: how often the clone was seen (once, few, many), or a class if it is expanded.

TRBJ1-4 . TRBV5-8 . CASSFGRLHEKLFF TGTGCCAGCAGCTTCGGCAGGCTGCACGAAAAACTGTTTTTT
TRBJ2-3 . TRBV27 . CASSLSTGLGDTQYF TGTGCCAGCAGTTTATCCACAGGGCTCGGCGATACGCAGTATTTT
TRBJ1-5 . TRBV27 few CASSLTVGSQPQHF TGTGCCAGCAGTTTGACGGTCGGGAGTCAGCCCCAGCATTTT
TRBJ2-7 . TRBV6-2/TRBV6-3 . CASSYGHSDYEQYF TGTGCCAGCAGTTATGGACACAGCGACTACGAGCAGTACTTC
TRBJ2-7 TRBD2 TRBV30 . CAWNSGIHEQYF TGTGCCTGGAATAGCGGGATTCACGAGCAGTACTTC
TRBJ2-7 TRBD1 TRBV5-6 . CASSFRSGQEIF TGTGCCAGCAGCTTTCGTTCGGGACAGGAAATCTTC
TRBJ2-5 TRBD2 TRBV27 once CASSPRTSGGETQYF TGTGCCAGCAGCCCCCGGACTAGCGGGGGAGAGACCCAGTACTTC
TRBJ2-7 . TRBV4-2 . CASSQNEEGGYEQYF TGTGCCAGCAGCCAAAACGAAGAGGGTGGCTACGAGCAGTACTTC
TRBJ1-5 . TRBV2 . CASRADGLPQHF TGTGCCAGCAGAGCGGACGGACTCCCCCAGCATTTT
TRBJ2-1 . TRBV5-1 . CASSLGGYNEQFF TGCGCCAGCAGCTTGGGCGGCTACAATGAGCAGTTCTTC
TRBJ1-5 TRBD1 TRBV2 . CASSRGQGYQPQHF TGTGCCAGCAGTCGAGGACAGGGGTATCAGCCCCAGCATTTT
TRBJ2-1 TRBD2 TRBV4-1 . CASSHPGLAGGPDHNEQFF TGCGCCAGCAGCCACCCCGGACTAGCGGGAGGGCCGGATCACAATGAGCAGTTCTTC
TRBJ1-2 TRBD1 TRBV27 . CASSLSPGTGANYGYTF TGTGCCAGCAGTTTATCGCCGGGGACAGGGGCTAACTATGGCTACACCTTC
TRBJ2-1 TRBD2 TRBV7-2 once CASSSWTSEGNEQFF TGTGCCAGCAGCTCCTGGACTAGCGAGGGCAATGAGCAGTTCTTC
TRBJ1-2 TRBD1 TRBV19 . CASSLDRANYGYTF TGTGCCAGTAGTCTCGACAGGGCTAACTATGGCTACACCTTC
TRBJ2-7 TRBD1 TRBV7-8 . CASSTTATGSGEQYF TGTGCCAGCAGCACGACCGCGACAGGGAGCGGCGAGCAGTACTTC
TRBJ2-2 . TRBV6-5 . CASETHTNTGELFF TGTGCCAGCGAGACTCACACGAACACCGGGGAGCTGTTTTTT
TRBJ2-1 . TRBV6-2/TRBV6-3 . CASSYLENEQFF TGTGCCAGCAGTTACCTTGAGAATGAGCAGTTCTTC
TRBJ1-5 TRBD1 TRBV28 . CASRPGQGNQPQHF TGTGCCAGCAGACCAGGACAGGGGAATCAGCCCCAGCATTTT
TRBJ2-1 . TRBV11-2 . CASSSRGSGLNNEQFF TGTGCCAGCAGCTCGCGGGGTAGCGGTTTAAACAATGAGCAGTTCTTC
TRBJ2-3 . TRBV6-5 . CASRATLLAGDTQYF TGTGCCAGCAGGGCAACTCTACTAGCAGGAGATACGCAGTATTTT
TRBJ2-1 TRBD2 TRBV6-6 . CASSLGLAGNNEQFF TGTGCCAGCAGCCTTGGACTAGCGGGGAACAATGAGCAGTTCTTC
TRBJ2-3 TRBD2 TRBV5-4 . CASSLGTGLASLTDTQYF TGTGCCAGCAGCTTGGGGACGGGACTAGCCTCTTTGACAGATACGCAGTATTTT
TRBJ2-7 . TRBV6-6 . CASSAPQDGAYEQYF TGTGCCAGCAGTGCCCCACAGGACGGCGCCTACGAGCAGTACTTC
TRBJ1-3 TRBD1 TRBV19 . CASSITGTGGAAGNTIYF TGTGCCAGTAGTATTACCGGGACAGGGGGCGCCGCTGGAAACACCATATATTTT
TRBJ2-1 TRBD1 TRBV27 once CASSRTGRVNEQFF TGTGCCAGCAGTCGGACAGGGCGCGTCAATGAGCAGTTCTTC
TRBJ2-5 . TRBV5-4 . CASSLRRGGETQYF TGTGCCAGCAGCTTGAGGAGGGGCGGGGAGACCCAGTACTTC
TRBJ2-1 TRBD1 TRBV5-6 . CASSVTGGGEQFF TGTGCCAGCAGCGTAACAGGGGGAGGTGAGCAGTTCTTC
TRBJ1-2 TRBD1 TRBV29-1 . CSASRDRISSGYTF TGCAGCGCTTCCCGGGACAGGATATCTTCCGGCTACACCTTC
TRBJ2-5 TRBD2 TRBV5-4 . CASSTSGSAGGTQYF TGTGCCAGCAGCACTAGCGGGAGCGCTGGCGGGACCCAGTACTTC
TRBJ2-1 TRBD2 TRBV7-9 . CVASRASGRSRNEQFF TGTGTGGCAAGCCGGGCTAGCGGGAGGTCGAGGAATGAGCAGTTCTTC
TRBJ2-1 . TRBV29-1 . CSHSGSLSYNEQFF TGCAGCCACTCGGGGTCCCTCTCCTACAATGAGCAGTTCTTC
TRBJ1-2 . TRBV5-1 . CASSPDSNYGYTF TGCGCCAGCAGCCCGGACTCCAACTATGGCTACACCTTC
TRBJ1-1 . TRBV19 . CASSTTPAGAYTEAFF TGTGCCAGTAGTACAACCCCCGCAGGGGCGTACACTGAAGCTTTCTTT
TRBJ2-5 . TRBV10-3 . CAISEDRGNIETQYF TGTGCCATCAGCGAGGATAGGGGCAATATAGAGACCCAGTACTTC
TRBJ2-1 TRBD1 TRBV11-1 . CASSLDRTGEQFF TGTGCCAGCAGCTTGGACAGGACTGGGGAGCAGTTCTTC
TRBJ2-2 TRBD2 TRBV7-2 . CASSPGLPNTGELFF TGTGCCAGCAGCCCGGGACTACCGAACACCGGGGAGCTGTTTTTT
TRBJ2-3 TRBD2 TRBV7-2 . CASSLDGLAGRTDTQYF TGTGCCAGCAGCTTAGATGGGCTAGCGGGTCGCACAGATACGCAGTATTTT
TRBJ1-5 . TRBV2 . CASIDSHSNQPQHF TGTGCCAGCATCGACAGTCATAGCAATCAGCCCCAGCATTTT
TRBJ2-1 . TRBV30 . CAWSANSYNEQFF TGTGCCTGGAGCGCGAACTCCTACAATGAGCAGTTCTTC
TRBJ1-4 . TRBV29-1 . CSATTTGATNEKLFF TGCAGCGCAACTACGACGGGGGCAACTAATGAAAAACTGTTTTTT
TRBJ1-2 TRBD1 TRBV18 . CASSPTGGGYTF TGTGCCAGCTCACCTACAGGGGGCGGCTACACCTTC
TRBJ2-7 . TRBV5-4 . CASSTSSAYEQYF TGTGCCAGCAGCACATCTAGCGCCTACGAGCAGTACTTC
TRBJ2-1 TRBD2 TRBV16 few CASSLALAGNYNEQFF TGTGCCAGCAGCCTAGCACTAGCGGGCAACTACAATGAGCAGTTCTTC
TRBJ2-5 . TRBV6-7 . CASSSPRTDQETQYF TGTGCCAGCAGTTCTCCTCGGACAGACCAAGAGACCCAGTACTTC
TRBJ1-3 TRBD1 TRBV4-3 . CASSQEDRVGTIYF TGCGCCAGCAGCCAAGAGGACAGGGTGGGCACCATATATTTT
TRBJ2-7 TRBD1 TRBV10-2 once CASSKAGTGSEQYF TGCGCCAGCAGTAAAGCCGGGACAGGGAGCGAGCAGTACTTC
TRBJ2-2 TRBD1 TRBV6-5 . CASSRDRVNTGELFF TGTGCCAGCAGTCGGGACAGAGTGAACACCGGGGAGCTGTTTTTT
TRBJ2-7 TRBD1 TRBV7-2 . CASSFGTVPYEQYF TGTGCCAGCAGCTTCGGGACAGTACCCTACGAGCAGTACTTC
TRBJ2-3 TRBD2 TRBV5-4 . CASSPSSGRANSTDTQYF TGTGCCAGCAGCCCATCTAGCGGGAGAGCCAATAGCACAGATACGCAGTATTTT
TRBJ1-4 . TRBV15 . CATSRTTANEKLFF TGTGCCACCAGCAGGACGACAGCTAATGAAAAACTGTTTTTT
TRBJ2-1 TRBD1 TRBV24-1 . CATSDRPRDRGNEQFF TGTGCCACCAGTGACCGACCGAGGGACAGGGGTAATGAGCAGTTCTTC
TRBJ2-5 . TRBV9 . CASSVAGGAETQYF TGTGCCAGCAGCGTAGCGGGGGGCGCGGAGACCCAGTACTTC
TRBJ1-1 . TRBV18 . CASSQQQNTEAFF TGTGCCAGCTCACAACAACAGAACACTGAAGCTTTCTTT
TRBJ2-2 . TRBV12-3/TRBV12-4 once CASSLTGPGELFF TGTGCCAGCAGTCTTACAGGGCCCGGGGAGCTGTTTTTT
TRBJ2-3 . TRBV5-1 . CASSLWQGSDTQYF TGCGCCAGCAGCTTGTGGCAGGGTTCAGATACGCAGTATTTT
TRBJ2-5 . TRBV25-1 . CASSDQGETQYF TGTGCCAGCAGTGATCAGGGGGAGACCCAGTACTTC
TRBJ1-6 TRBD1 TRBV3-1/TRBV3-2 . CASRDRGNSPLHF TGTGCCAGCCGGGACAGGGGGAATTCACCCCTCCACTTT
TRBJ2-7 . TRBV10-1 . CASNRGMEIYEQYF TGCGCCAGCAATCGAGGGATGGAGATCTACGAGCAGTACTTC